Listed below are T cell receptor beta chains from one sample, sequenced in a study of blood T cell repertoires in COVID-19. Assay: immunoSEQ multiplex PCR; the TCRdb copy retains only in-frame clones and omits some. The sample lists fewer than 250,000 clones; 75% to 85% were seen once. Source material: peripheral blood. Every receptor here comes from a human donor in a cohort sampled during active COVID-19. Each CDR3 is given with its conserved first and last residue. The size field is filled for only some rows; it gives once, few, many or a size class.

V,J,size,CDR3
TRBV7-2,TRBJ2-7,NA,CASSLGAGSSYEQYF
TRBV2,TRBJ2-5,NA,CASNLGGQETQYF
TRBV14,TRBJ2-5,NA,CASSQDLGGQETQYF
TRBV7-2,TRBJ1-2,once,CASSQDRRGYTF
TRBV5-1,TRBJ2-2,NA,CASSPAQGAVGELFF
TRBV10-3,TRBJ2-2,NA,CAISGSTSGMAGELFF
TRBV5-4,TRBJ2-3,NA,CASSRAGRGTDTQYF
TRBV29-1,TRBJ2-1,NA,CSVERGNDNEQFF
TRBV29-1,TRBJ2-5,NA,CSVAPGGGSPETQYF
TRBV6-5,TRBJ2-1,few,CATLFVSGAYNEQFF
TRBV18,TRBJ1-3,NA,CASSPLTGENTIYF
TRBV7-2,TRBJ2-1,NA,CASRRSRSSYNEQFF
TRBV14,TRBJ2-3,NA,CASSHVWASAKASTDTQYF
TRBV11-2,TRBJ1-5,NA,CASSLTGSNQPQHF
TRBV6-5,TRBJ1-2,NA,CASSQGPRGYTF
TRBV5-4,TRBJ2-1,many,CATELKSGRGRNEQFF
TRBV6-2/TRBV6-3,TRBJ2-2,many,CASSKLGTGELFF
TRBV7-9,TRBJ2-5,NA,CASSLSRGTQETQYF
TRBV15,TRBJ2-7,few,CATSRGRGVGQGMYEQYF
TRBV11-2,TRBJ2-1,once,CASSLIGQGSNEQFF
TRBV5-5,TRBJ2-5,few,CASSPSAQMETQYF
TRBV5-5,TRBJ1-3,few,CASSLLGRPGNTIYF
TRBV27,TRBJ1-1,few,CASSLQGSTEAFF
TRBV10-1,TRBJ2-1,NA,CASSGRGLAGAGNEQFF
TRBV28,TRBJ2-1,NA,CASSLMERGSSYNEQFF
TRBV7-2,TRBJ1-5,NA,CASSTRTGVQPQHF
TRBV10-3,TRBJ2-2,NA,CAISAITPGSGELFF
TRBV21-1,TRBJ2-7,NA,CASSKVRDRSSYEQYF
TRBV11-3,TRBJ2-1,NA,CASSLLGLAGGNEQFF
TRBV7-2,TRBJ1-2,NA,CASSLDRVRDGYTF
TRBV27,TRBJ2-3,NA,CASSWRAGERTDTQYF
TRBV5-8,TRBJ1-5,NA,CASSLIPGSNQPQHF
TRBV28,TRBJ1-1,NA,CASTPELTNTEAFF
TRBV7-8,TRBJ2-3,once,CASGPRRDSTTDTQYF
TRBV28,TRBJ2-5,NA,CASSFRRREGGETQYF
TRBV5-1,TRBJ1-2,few,CASSSLQGSGGYTF
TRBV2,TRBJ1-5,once,CATASQQGSNQPQHF
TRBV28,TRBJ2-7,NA,CASRTGQGGDEQYF
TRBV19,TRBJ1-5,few,CASSPIPTGVQPQHF
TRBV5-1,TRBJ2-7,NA,CASSLLAAASYEQYF
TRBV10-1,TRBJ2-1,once,CASSEGQSSYNEQFF
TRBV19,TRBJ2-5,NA,CASSTQRDRETQYF
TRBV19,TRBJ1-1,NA,CASSISSRVGTEAFF
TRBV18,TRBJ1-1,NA,CASSPGEDTEAFF
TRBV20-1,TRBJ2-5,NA,CSASHGSAETQYF
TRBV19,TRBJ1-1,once,CASTAGQGATEAFF
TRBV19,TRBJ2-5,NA,CASSIGTSGMVGETQYF
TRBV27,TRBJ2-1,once,CASSLASGSGDEQFF
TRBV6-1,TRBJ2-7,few,CASSEGAGQYF
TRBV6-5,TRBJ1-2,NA,CASSVTGDGYTF
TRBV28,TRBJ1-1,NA,CATQFAREETEAFF
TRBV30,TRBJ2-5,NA,CAWSVGSGGLLETQYF
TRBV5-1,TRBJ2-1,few,CASSSDITYNEQFF
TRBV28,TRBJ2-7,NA,CASMNLAGGPHEQYF